What follows describes a single T cell receptor (beta chain). The target antigen is unknown. This entry is derived from a study of early stage breast cancer tumors. Study in general: Each sample averaged around 9.5-fold read coverage. Whole-study results and caveats: Commonly generated sequences made up most enriched TCRB sequences shared between patients.

Germline trimming cut 7 bases from V and 8 bases from J; bases unmatched to any gene: 9. The V gene's germline CDR1 is LNHDA and CDR2 SQIVND (reference sequence). CDR3 length: 13 residues. Generated by immunoSEQ multiplex PCR, the TCRdb table keeps only in-frame clones and is missing some. The table shows 40,000 to 60,000 clones, with roughly 78% occurring only once. V gene TRBV19 combines with J gene TRBJ2-5, with 8 bases lining up with TRBD1. This clonotype was sampled from a person aged 35-49 years with breast cancer. What was sequenced was blood. The CDR3: CASIDRGLGTQYF. The CDR3 DNA reads as TGTGCCAGTATAGACAGGGGCCTAGGAACCCAGTACTTC.